These 21 T cell receptor beta chains were all obtained from the same sample, sequenced in a study of blood T cell repertoires in COVID-19. Sequenced by immunoSEQ multiplex PCR; TCRdb stores in-frame clones only, minus some. The sample contains about 150,000 clones, about four fifths of which appear only once. The sequenced sample was peripheral blood. The source is a human donor with acute or convalescent COVID-19. The donor label of this sample is uncertain.

The gene calls are TRBV27 and TRBJ2-7; tentatively, D is TRBD2 (5 bases). This CDR3 region has 12 residues. V lost 8 bases, J lost 0 bases, and 8 bases lay in between. In germline, CDR1 is MNHEY, CDR2 SMNVEV (reference sequence). CDR3 residues: CASGGLSYEQYF. CDR3 bases: TGTGCCAGCGGCGGACTCTCCTACGAGCAGTACTTC.

This clone was recorded once. The chain recombines TRBV30 with TRBJ2-5, with 9 bases matching TRBD1. Trimming removed 7 bases from V and 5 bases from J; junction bases left unmatched: 5. Looked up from germline, CDR1 is GTSNPN and CDR2 is SVGIG (reference sequence). CDR3 length: 12 residues. In DNA, the CDR3 is TGTGCCTTGGACAGGGGATCGGAGACCCAGTACTTC. This gives the protein CALDRGSETQYF.

This clone has a handful of counts. The chain uses TRBV18 and TRBJ2-3; D might be TRBD1 (5 bases). V was clipped by 3 bases and J by 6 bases, with 7 bases between them. Germline V gene lookup returns CDR1 KGHSH and CDR2 LQKENI. The CDR3 runs 12 residues. The CDR3 DNA is TGTGCCAGCTCACCGACAGCCGATACGCAGTATTTT. This gives the protein CASSPTADTQYF.

This clone was seen only once. V is TRBV19 and J is TRBJ1-5; TRBD1 aligns across 11 bases. CDR1 is LNHDA, CDR2 SQIVND, per germline (reference sequence). The CDR3 is 15 amino acids. Losses at the gene ends were 7 bases for V and 6 bases for J; bases not matched to a gene: 8. This chain's CDR3 is CASTIGTGGIQPQHF. In DNA, the CDR3 is TGTGCCAGTACCATAGGGACAGGGGGTATTCAGCCCCAGCATTTT.

The V call is TRBV7-9, the J call TRBJ1-2; TRBD1 matches 8 bases. CDR3 size: 18 residues. Trimming at V came to 5 bases and at J to 6 bases, leaving 20 bases not matched to a gene. In germline, CDR1 is SEHNR, CDR2 FQNEAQ (reference sequence). CDR3 coding DNA: TGTGCCAGCAGCACTAGTCCGGGACAGGCCCCCCCCGGCGATGGCTACACCTTC. Amino acid sequence: CASSTSPGQAPPGDGYTF.

The chain combines TRBV30 with TRBJ1-1; 9 bases align to TRBD1. CDR1 is GTSNPN, CDR2 SVGIG, per germline (reference sequence). With V trimmed by 2 bases and J by 4 bases, 8 bases remained unmatched. The length of the CDR3 is 15 residues. CDR3 in DNA: TGTGCCTGGAGTAAGGGGACAGGGAGAGGCACTGAAGCTTTCTTT. Translated, it gives CAWSKGTGRGTEAFF.

CDR3 in amino acids: CASSQGQGGGYTF. CDR3 DNA: TGTGCCAGCAGCCAAGGGCAAGGGGGCGGCTACACCTTC. The chain recombines TRBV7-2 with TRBJ1-2, with TRBD1 matching over 7 bases. The CDR3 has 13 amino acids. CDR1 and CDR2 (germline): SGHTA, FQGNSA. The V and J ends lost 5 bases and 8 bases, in that order; junction bases with no gene match: 8. Together with reference TRBV7-2 and TRBJ1-2, the CDR3 gives the full variable domain: GAGVSQSPSNKVTEKGKDVELRCDPISGHTALYWYRQSLGQGLEFLIYFQGNSAPDKSGLPSDRFSAERTGGSVSTLTIQRTQQEDSAVYLCASSQGQGGGYTFGSGTRLTVV.

Details on this clone: At one of its ends the junction is not consistent with the germline gene, which may arise from a read error. V usage is TRBV7-7 and J usage is TRBJ1-1; D unresolved. This CDR3 contains 14 residues. Germline V gene sequence: CDR1 SSHAT, CDR2 FNYEAQ (reference sequence). CDR3 loop: CASSRGRANTEAFF. CDR3 nucleotide sequence: TGTGCTAGCAGCCGGGGTCGGGCGAACACTGAAGCTTTCTTT.

The chain recombines TRBV5-4 with TRBJ2-3, with D possibly being TRBD1 (6 bases). V lost 3 bases and J lost 3, with 11 bases in between. The length of the CDR3 is 14 residues. Germline V lookup: CDR1 SGHNT, CDR2 YYREEE (reference sequence). The CDR3 nucleotides read TGTGCCAGCAGCTGGAAGGACAGAACAGATACGCAGTATTTT. Translated, it gives CASSWKDRTDTQYF. The whole variable domain, filled in from reference TRBV5-4 and TRBJ2-3, reads ETGVTQSPTHLIKTRGQQVTLRCSSQSGHNTVSWYQQALGQGPQFIFQYYREEENGRGNFPPRFSGLQFPNYSSELNVNALELDDSALYLCASSWKDRTDTQYFGPGTRLTVL.

The chain uses TRBV19 and TRBJ1-6; D unclear. V was shortened by 5 bases and J by 8 bases, with 7 bases between the two germline ends. Per germline, CDR1 LNHDA and CDR2 SQIVND (reference sequence). The CDR3 is made up of 12 amino acids. CDR3 nucleotide sequence: TGTGCCAGTAGTTATCGGGATTCACCCCTCCACTTT. It translates to CASSYRDSPLHF. The complete variable domain, with remaining parts taken from reference TRBV19 and TRBJ1-6, reads DGGITQSPKYLFRKEGQNVTLSCEQNLNHDAMYWYRQDPGQGLRLIYYSQIVNDFQKGDIAEGYSVSREKKESFPLTVTSAQKNPTAFYLCASSYRDSPLHFGNGTRLTVT.

V gene TRBV11-2 combines with J gene TRBJ2-3; maybe TRBD2 (5 bases). Germline-derived CDR1 and CDR2 are SGHAT and FQNNGV. The germline V and J ends were trimmed by 4 bases and 6 bases, with 11 bases remaining between them. The CDR3 is made up of 13 amino acids. The CDR3 is CASSSVPGDTQYF. As DNA, the CDR3 is TGTGCCAGCAGCTCCGTCCCGGGGGATACGCAGTATTTT. The full variable domain, with the rest looked up from reference TRBV11-2 and TRBJ2-3, is EAGVAQSPRYKIIEKRQSVAFWCNPISGHATLYWYQQILGQGPKLLIQFQNNGVVDDSQLPKDRFSAERLKGVDSTLKIQPAKLEDSAVYLCASSSVPGDTQYFGPGTRLTVL.

The chain's CDR3 is CASSRSGLGDTEAFF. The DNA for the CDR3 is TGTGCCAGCAGCCGTTCGGGCCTCGGGGACACTGAAGCTTTCTTT. V and J are TRBV7-6 and TRBJ1-1; no clear D gene. The CDR3 contains 15 residues. Germline CDR1 SGHVS, CDR2 FNYEAQ. Trimming removed 5 bases at V and 3 bases at J, with 16 bases between.

The gene calls are TRBV19 and TRBJ1-5; TRBD1 matches 9 bases. The CDR3 totals 17 residues. V lost 3 bases, J lost 0 bases, and 6 bases stayed unmatched. Germline lookup yields CDR1 LNHDA and CDR2 SQIVND (reference sequence). CDR3 amino acids: CASSILGTGNSNQPQHF. The DNA for the CDR3 is TGTGCCAGTAGTATCCTCGGGACAGGGAATAGCAATCAGCCCCAGCATTTT.

The chain employs TRBV5-1 and TRBJ2-7; 7 bases map to TRBD1. Germline-derived CDR1 and CDR2 are SGHRS and YFSETQ. The V gene end was trimmed by 7 bases and the J gene end by 4 bases; junction bases not matched to a gene: 11. The CDR3 runs 14 residues. The CDR3 is CASDDSGQSYEQYV. For the CDR3, the DNA is TGCGCCAGCGATGATTCGGGACAGTCTTACGAGCAGTACGTC.

The chain uses TRBV28 and TRBJ2-3; 8 nucleotides align to TRBD1. CDR1 and CDR2 from the germline V gene are MDHEN and SYDVKM. Trimming removed 7 bases from V and 14 bases from J; junction bases left unmatched: 5. The CDR3 extends over 10 amino acids. CDR3 sequence: CASKDRGTYF. Here the CDR3 DNA reads TGTGCCAGCAAAGACAGGGGAACGTATTTT. Combining the CDR3 with reference TRBV28 and TRBJ2-3 gives the whole variable domain DVKVTQSSRYLVKRTGEKVFLECVQDMDHENMFWYRQDPGLGLRLIYFSYDVKMKEKGDIPEGYSVSREKKERFSLILESASTNQTSMYLCASKDRGTYFGPGTRLTVL.

This chain uses TRBV12-3 or TRBV12-4 with TRBJ2-7, with TRBD2 matching 7 bases. With V trimmed by 6 bases and J by 2 bases, 4 bases remained unmatched. The CDR3 sequence is 13 residues long. CDR3 residues: CASSFAGAYEQYF. Written as DNA, the CDR3 is TGTGCCAGCAGCTTTGCGGGGGCCTACGAGCAGTACTTC.

The rearrangement uses TRBV7-2 and TRBJ1-2; D is possibly TRBD1 (5 bases). Germline CDR1 reads SGHTA; CDR2 reads FQGNSA. This CDR3 is 16 amino acids long. Trimming pared 0 bases from V and 0 bases from J, leaving 11 bases between. Here the CDR3 DNA reads TGTGCCAGCAGCTTAGCTGGGGGGGAGACTAACTATGGCTACACCTTC. This encodes CASSLAGGETNYGYTF.

The gene calls are TRBV5-1 and TRBJ2-7; TRBD1 aligns across 10 bases. CDR1 is SGHRS and CDR2 is YFSETQ in the germline V gene. The V segment lost 5 bases and the J segment 2 bases; nucleotides outside the gene matches: 10. The CDR3 covers 16 residues. The CDR3 region has the DNA TGCGCCAGCAGATTGAAGCTCGGGACAGGGGCCTACGAGCAGTACTTC. Residues: CASRLKLGTGAYEQYF.

The chain has TRBV11-2 and TRBJ2-3; TRBD1 agrees at 8 bases. Germline CDR1 reads SGHAT; CDR2 reads FQNNGV. Losses at the gene ends were 0 bases for V and 5 bases for J; bases not matched to a gene: 4. The CDR3 extends over 15 amino acids. This CDR3 reads CASSLEQGAGDTQYF. The CDR3 nucleotides are TGTGCCAGCAGCTTAGAGCAGGGGGCGGGAGATACGCAGTATTTT.

The V call is TRBV5-1, the J call TRBJ2-5; 16 positions agree with TRBD2. Germline V gene sequence: CDR1 SGHRS, CDR2 YFSETQ. The length of the CDR3 is 17 residues. The J segment lost 5 bases and the V segment lost 4 bases, leaving 8 bases of the junction unmatched. The CDR3, as DNA: TGCGCCAGCAGCCCTGGGACTAGCGGGGGGGCCGGGGAGACCCAGTACTTC. Translated: CASSPGTSGGAGETQYF.

This chain links TRBV6-5 with TRBJ1-2; D not resolved. In germline, CDR1 is MNHEY, CDR2 SVGAGI. The CDR3 spans 13 residues. V lost 5 bases, J lost 4 bases, and 11 bases lay in between. The CDR3 spells CASSSRFFYGYTF. DNA of the CDR3: TGTGCCAGCAGTAGCAGGTTTTTCTATGGCTACACCTTC.